The present T cell receptor beta chain was sequenced within a study of blood T cell repertoires in COVID-19. On the study more broadly: From the United States, Italy and Spain came samples of acute and convalescent COVID-19. In each case, the material was cDNA or gDNA derived from T cells, B-cell-depleted T cells, or PBMCs.

Sequenced by immunoSEQ multiplex PCR; TCRdb stores in-frame clones only, minus some. Of under 500,000 clones in the sample, 85% to 90% were seen once. Participants, about 18 to 95 years old, spanned under 25 US areas. Cohort 3 recovered donors had two negative PCRs, clearance, or symptom resolution. Germline CDR1 and CDR2: ENHRY and SYGVKD. The CDR3 has 14 amino acids. Trimming shortened V by 10 bases and J by 2 bases, and 15 bases separated the two germline ends. The chain has TRBV10-3 and TRBJ1-3; weak D call: TRBD1 (6 bases). Input material: PBMCs or T cells enriched from blood (not recorded which). The clonotype comes from a man in his thirties or forties who had recovered from COVID-19. Written as DNA, the CDR3 is TGTGCCACCCGGGATTGGACAGCTGGAAACACCATATATTTT. As protein: CATRDWTAGNTIYF.